The TCR beta chain described here comes from a study of cytomegalovirus exposure and HLA in healthy donors. Overall study: Of all 400 or so donors who were genotyped, around 82% belonged to the Caucasian-associated ancestry cluster.

General observations from the study: Relative to equally common others, HLA-associated TCR beta chains showed greater clonal expansion in a later analysis. Indistinguishability led to the exclusion of some V segments, TRBV6-2 and TRBV6-3 included. A later analysis found TCR association rates differed by HLA locus, highest for DRB1 and lowest for HLA-C.

PCR primers comprised 60 Vbeta and 13 Jbeta primers. Profiling relied on immunoSEQ multiplex PCR, and the TCRdb table lists in-frame clones only, not all of them. The sample holds fewer than 200,000 clones, over 80% seen once. Germline-derived CDR1 and CDR2 are MGHRA and YSYEKL. There are 14 residues in the CDR3. With V trimmed by 4 bases and J by 5 bases, 4 bases remained unmatched. As for this clone: The antigen is unknown.

Sequenced input: PBMCs. The clonotype comes from a woman in her fifties or sixties in good health and CMV-seropositive. V usage is TRBV4-1 and J usage is TRBJ2-3; TRBD1 aligns across 9 bases. CDR3 protein: CASSLGGQGDTQYF. The CDR3 DNA follows: TGCGCCAGCAGCCTAGGGGGACAGGGAGATACGCAGTATTTT.